These T cell receptor beta chains were read from a single sample in a study of T cell responses to AZD1222 COVID-19 vaccine. Using immunoSEQ multiplex PCR, the repertoire was profiled, and TCRdb retains in-frame clones only, with some absent. The table has about 100,000 clones, 90% to 95% seen once; the top ten hold 2.2%. Sequenced here: peripheral blood, sampled on day 0 of AZD1222 vaccination. These receptors originate from an adult in good health. CDR3s include the opening cysteine and the closing phenylalanine or tryptophan. Each record gives: V gene, D gene, clone size, J gene, CDR3 DNA, CDR3 protein. A D gene is named only where the DNA matches it firmly. Expanded clones get a size class; other rows say once, few or many, or leave the size out.

>TRBV27|-|-|TRBJ1-2
TGTGCCAGCAGGTCGTATACAGAGAACTATGGCTACACCTTC
CASRSYTENYGYTF
>TRBV7-3|-|-|TRBJ2-7
TGTGCCAGCAGTAGGATGGGGGATCAGTACTTC
CASSRMGDQYF
>TRBV18|TRBD2|-|TRBJ2-1
TGTGCCAGCTCCCTCTCGAGCGGGAGGTACAATGAGCAGTTCTTC
CASSLSSGRYNEQFF
>TRBV6-5|-|-|TRBJ1-5
TGTGCCAGCAGTTACCGAGGTTTAGGTCAGCCCCAGCATTTT
CASSYRGLGQPQHF
>TRBV6-2/TRBV6-3|-|-|TRBJ1-5
TGTGTCAGCAGCCCGGCAACCTACCGAGGGAATCAGCCCCAGCATTTT
CVSSPATYRGNQPQHF
>TRBV6-5|TRBD1|few|TRBJ1-1
TGTGCCACCAACCGGGACAGGGGGCTGGGTGAAGCTTTCTTT
CATNRDRGLGEAFF
>TRBV6-5|-|-|TRBJ2-7
TGTGCCAGCAGGCAGAATAGGGAGCAGTACTTC
CASRQNREQYF
>TRBV19|TRBD1|-|TRBJ1-2
TGTGCCAGTAGTATCAGTAGGGACAGGGTTATTCTTGGCACCAAAACTTCTGGCTACACCTTC
CASSISRDRVILGTKTSGYTF
>TRBV18|TRBD1|-|TRBJ2-5
TGTGCCAGCTCACCTCTGGGACAGGGGTTAGAGACCCAGTACTTC
CASSPLGQGLETQYF
>TRBV9|TRBD2|-|TRBJ2-7
TGTGCCAGCAGCGTAGGCGGGAGCTCCTACGAGCAGTACTTC
CASSVGGSSYEQYF
>TRBV7-9|-|-|TRBJ1-6
TGTGCCAGCAGCTTACGACAGACTAATTCACCCCTCCACTTT
CASSLRQTNSPLHF
>TRBV5-4|-|-|TRBJ1-1
TGTGCCAGCAGCTTGGGAGGCGGCCGGTGGGCTTTCTTT
CASSLGGGRWAFF
>TRBV18|-|-|TRBJ1-6
TGTGCCAGCTCACCATTTGAGCATATGAGGTCACCCCTCCACTTT
CASSPFEHMRSPLHF
>TRBV28|TRBD2|-|TRBJ2-7
TGTGCCAGCACCGCGGTGCTAGCGGCCTACGAGCAGTACTTC
CASTAVLAAYEQYF
>TRBV24-1|TRBD1|-|TRBJ1-6
TGTGCCACCAGTGAGCCAAGGACAGGGGTCCAATCACCCCTCCACTTT
CATSEPRTGVQSPLHF
>TRBV7-9|TRBD1|once|TRBJ1-1
TGTGCCAGCAGTACAGGGGATCTTGGCACTGAAGCTTTCTTT
CASSTGDLGTEAFF
>TRBV2|TRBD1|once|TRBJ1-2
TGTGCCAGCAGCCTTGGGACAGGGAGCGCTAACTATGGCTACACCTTC
CASSLGTGSANYGYTF
>TRBV10-2|TRBD1|-|TRBJ2-7
TGCGCCAGCAGTCAGACCCGGGACAGGAGTACCTACGAGCAGTACTTC
CASSQTRDRSTYEQYF
>TRBV6-5|TRBD1|-|TRBJ1-5
TGTGCCAGCCACCAGGGGGGCAATCAGCCCCAGCATTTT
CASHQGGNQPQHF
>TRBV12-5|TRBD1|-|TRBJ1-1
TGTGCTAGTGGTTTGGCGGACAGGGGGCGTCAATCTGAAGCTTTCTTT
CASGLADRGRQSEAFF
>TRBV19|-|-|TRBJ1-5
TGTGCCAGTAGTGTCACAGGGAATCAGCCCCAGCATTTT
CASSVTGNQPQHF
>TRBV14|-|-|TRBJ1-2
TGTGCCAGCAGCCCCATCTGGACAGCTAACTATGGCTACACCTTC
CASSPIWTANYGYTF
>TRBV4-3|TRBD1|-|TRBJ2-7
TGCGCCAGCAGCCAAGAGGACAGGGGGCTCTCCTACGAGCAGTACTTC
CASSQEDRGLSYEQYF
>TRBV7-3|TRBD1|-|TRBJ2-1
TGTGCCAGCAGCTTTTCACAGGGGGCGCAGGGTAGTGAGCAGTTCTTC
CASSFSQGAQGSEQFF
>TRBV5-8|-|-|TRBJ2-5
TGTGCCAGCAGCTGGGGACCTGGGCGTCCAACCCAAGAGACCCAGTACTTC
CASSWGPGRPTQETQYF
>TRBV18|-|-|TRBJ1-1
TGTGCCAGCTCACCTCCCGGGGCCAACACTGAAGCTTTCTTT
CASSPPGANTEAFF
>TRBV14|-|-|TRBJ1-2
TGTGCCAGCAGCCAAGCAAGGGTACATGGCTACACCTTC
CASSQARVHGYTF
>TRBV5-1|-|-|TRBJ2-1
TGCGCCAGCAGTTGGCCAGGAGATGAGCAGTTCTTC
CASSWPGDEQFF
>TRBV11-3|-|-|TRBJ2-7
TGTGCCAGCAGCTTTGAGCAAGGAAGCAAGACCGAGCAGTACTTC
CASSFEQGSKTEQYF
>TRBV27|-|-|TRBJ2-7
TGTGCCAGCAGTCTAGCCGGGACGAAATCCTACGAGCAGTACTTC
CASSLAGTKSYEQYF
>TRBV11-2|-|-|TRBJ2-7
TGTGCCAGCAGCTGGGACCTACCCCCCTACGAGCAGTACTTC
CASSWDLPPYEQYF
>TRBV9|TRBD2|once|TRBJ2-3
TGTGCCAGCAGCGCCAGCCGGGCTAGCGGAAGCACAGATACGCAGTATTTT
CASSASRASGSTDTQYF
>TRBV4-3|-|-|TRBJ1-2
TGCGCCAGCAGGCCCGGGACGGACTACGGATCTGGCTACACCTTC
CASRPGTDYGSGYTF